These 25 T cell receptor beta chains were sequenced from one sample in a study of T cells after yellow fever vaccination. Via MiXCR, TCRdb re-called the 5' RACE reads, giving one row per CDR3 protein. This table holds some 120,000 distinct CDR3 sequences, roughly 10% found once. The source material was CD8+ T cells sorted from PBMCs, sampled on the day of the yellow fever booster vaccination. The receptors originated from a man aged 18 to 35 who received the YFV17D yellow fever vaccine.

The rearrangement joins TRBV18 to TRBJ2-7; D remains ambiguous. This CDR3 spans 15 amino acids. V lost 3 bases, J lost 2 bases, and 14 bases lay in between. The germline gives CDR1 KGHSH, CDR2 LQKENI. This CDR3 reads CASSPMTRSPYEQYF. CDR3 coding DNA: TGTGCCAGCTCACCGATGACCCGATCCCCCTACGAGCAGTACTTC.

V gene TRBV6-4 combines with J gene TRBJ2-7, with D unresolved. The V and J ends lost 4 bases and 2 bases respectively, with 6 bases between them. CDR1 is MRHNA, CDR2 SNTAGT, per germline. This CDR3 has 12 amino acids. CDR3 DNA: TGTGCCAGCAGTGCCCCTCCCTACGAGCAGTACTTC. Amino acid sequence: CASSAPPYEQYF.

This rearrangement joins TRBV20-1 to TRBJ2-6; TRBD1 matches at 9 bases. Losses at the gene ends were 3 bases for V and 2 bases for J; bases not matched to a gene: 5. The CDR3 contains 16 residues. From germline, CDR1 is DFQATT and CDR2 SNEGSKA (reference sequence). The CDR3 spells CSASAGQGAGANVLTF. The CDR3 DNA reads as TGCAGTGCTAGTGCGGGACAGGGTGCTGGGGCCAACGTCCTGACTTTC.

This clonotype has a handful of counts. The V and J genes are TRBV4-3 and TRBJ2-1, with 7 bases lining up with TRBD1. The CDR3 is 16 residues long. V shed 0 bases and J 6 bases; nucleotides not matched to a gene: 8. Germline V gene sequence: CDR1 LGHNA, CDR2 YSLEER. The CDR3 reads CASSQDLGGWGNEQFF. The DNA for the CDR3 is TGCGCCAGCAGCCAAGACCTAGGGGGCTGGGGCAATGAGCAGTTCTTC.

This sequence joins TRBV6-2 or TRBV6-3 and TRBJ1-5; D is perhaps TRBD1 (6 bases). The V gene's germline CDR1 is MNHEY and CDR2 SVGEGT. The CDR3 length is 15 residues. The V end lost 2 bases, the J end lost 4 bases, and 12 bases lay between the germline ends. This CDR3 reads CASSYLPQGNQPQHF. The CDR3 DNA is TGTGCCAGCAGTTACCTACCACAGGGAAATCAGCCCCAGCATTTT.

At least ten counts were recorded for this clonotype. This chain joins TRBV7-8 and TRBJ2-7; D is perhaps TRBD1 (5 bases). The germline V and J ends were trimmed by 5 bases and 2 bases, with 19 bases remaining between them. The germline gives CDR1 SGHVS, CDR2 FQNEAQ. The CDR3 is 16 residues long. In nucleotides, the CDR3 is TGTGCCAGCAGCCCCCCCTTGCTAGGACAAACCTACGAGCAGTACTTC. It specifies CASSPPLLGQTYEQYF.

The CDR3 nucleotides are TGTGCCAGCACCCGGGGGACAGGGCGTTGGGACGAGCAGTACGTC. Protein product: CASTRGTGRWDEQYV. V and J are TRBV2 and TRBJ2-7; 9 bases are a match to TRBD1. Trimming removed 7 bases from V and 5 bases from J; junction bases left unmatched: 12. Germline CDR1 SNHLY, CDR2 FYNNEI. The CDR3 length is 15 residues.

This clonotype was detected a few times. CDR3 nucleotides: TGTGCCAGCAGTTACCTCGCGCCCGAGCAGTACTTC. Translation gives CASSYLAPEQYF. The rearrangement uses TRBV6-2 or TRBV6-3 and TRBJ2-7; D is undetermined. Trimming took 2 bases from V and 6 from J, leaving 8 bases between them. Germline lookup yields CDR1 MNHEY and CDR2 SVGEGT. The CDR3 is made up of 12 amino acids.

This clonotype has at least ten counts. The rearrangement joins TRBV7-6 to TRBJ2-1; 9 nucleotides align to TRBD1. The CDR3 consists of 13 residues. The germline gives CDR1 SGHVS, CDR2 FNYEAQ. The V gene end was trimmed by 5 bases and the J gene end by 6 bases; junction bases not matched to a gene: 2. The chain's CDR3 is CASSMTGGNEQFF. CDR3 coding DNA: TGTGCCAGCAGCATGACAGGGGGCAATGAGCAGTTCTTC. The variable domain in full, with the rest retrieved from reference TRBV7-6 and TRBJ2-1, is GAGVSQSPRYKVTKRGQDVALRCDPISGHVSLYWYRQALGQGPEFLTYFNYEAQQDKSGLPNDRFSAERPEGSISTLTIQRTEQRDSAMYRCASSMTGGNEQFFGPGTRLTVL.

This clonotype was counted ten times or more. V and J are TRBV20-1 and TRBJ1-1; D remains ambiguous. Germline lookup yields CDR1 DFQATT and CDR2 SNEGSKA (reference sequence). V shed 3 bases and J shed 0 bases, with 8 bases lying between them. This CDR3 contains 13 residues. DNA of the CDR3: TGCAGTGCTAGGGGGAGTTTGAACACTGAAGCTTTCTTT. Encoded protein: CSARGSLNTEAFF.

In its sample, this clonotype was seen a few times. The CDR3 region is CASSQDAAENPYEQYF. The CDR3 bases are TGCGCCAGCAGCCAAGACGCGGCAGAGAACCCCTACGAGCAGTACTTC. V usage is TRBV4-1 and J usage is TRBJ2-7; no firm D call. Looked up from germline, CDR1 is MGHRA and CDR2 is YSYEKL. The V end lost 0 bases, the J end lost 2 bases, and 14 bases lay between the germline ends. This CDR3 region has 16 residues.

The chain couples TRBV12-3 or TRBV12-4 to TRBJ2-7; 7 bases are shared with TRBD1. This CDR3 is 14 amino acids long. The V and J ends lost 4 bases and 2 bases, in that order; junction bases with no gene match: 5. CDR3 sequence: CASSSGTAPYEQYF. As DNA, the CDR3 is TGTGCCAGCAGTTCCGGGACAGCACCCTACGAGCAGTACTTC.

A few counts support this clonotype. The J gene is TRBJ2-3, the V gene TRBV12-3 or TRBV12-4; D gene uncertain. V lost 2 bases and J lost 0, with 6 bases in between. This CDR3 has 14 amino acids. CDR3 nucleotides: TGTGCCAGCAGTTTAACACGTAGCACAGATACGCAGTATTTT. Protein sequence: CASSLTRSTDTQYF.

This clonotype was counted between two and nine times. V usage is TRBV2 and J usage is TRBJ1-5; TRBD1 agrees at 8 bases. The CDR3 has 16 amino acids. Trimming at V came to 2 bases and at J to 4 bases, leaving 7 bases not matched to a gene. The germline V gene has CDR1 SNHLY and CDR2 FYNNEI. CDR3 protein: CASSEMWTGLNQPQHF. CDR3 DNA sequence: TGTGCCAGCAGTGAAATGTGGACAGGGCTTAATCAGCCCCAGCATTTT.

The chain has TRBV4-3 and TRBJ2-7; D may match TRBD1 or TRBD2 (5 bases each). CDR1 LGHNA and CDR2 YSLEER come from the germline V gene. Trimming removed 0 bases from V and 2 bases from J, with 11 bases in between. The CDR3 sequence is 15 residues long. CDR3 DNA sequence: TGCGCCAGCAGCCAAGAGAGGGGAGTAGCCTACGAGCAGTACTTC. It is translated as CASSQERGVAYEQYF.

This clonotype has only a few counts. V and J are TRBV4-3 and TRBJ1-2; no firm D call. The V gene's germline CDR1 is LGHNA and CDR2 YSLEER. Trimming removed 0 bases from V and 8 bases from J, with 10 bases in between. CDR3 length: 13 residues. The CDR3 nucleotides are TGCGCCAGCAGCCAAGATGGCCTTTCCGGCTACACCTTC. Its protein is CASSQDGLSGYTF.

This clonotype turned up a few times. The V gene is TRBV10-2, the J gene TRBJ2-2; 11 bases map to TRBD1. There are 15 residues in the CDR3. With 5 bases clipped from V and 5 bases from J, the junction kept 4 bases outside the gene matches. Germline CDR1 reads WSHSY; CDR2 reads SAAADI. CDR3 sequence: CASSLGTGGTGELFF. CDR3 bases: TGCGCCAGCAGTTTAGGGACAGGGGGAACCGGGGAGCTGTTTTTT.

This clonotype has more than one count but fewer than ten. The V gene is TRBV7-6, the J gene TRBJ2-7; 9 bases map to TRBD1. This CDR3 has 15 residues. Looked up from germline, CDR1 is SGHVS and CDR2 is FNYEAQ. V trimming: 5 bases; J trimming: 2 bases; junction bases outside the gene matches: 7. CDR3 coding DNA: TGTGCCAGCAGCAGAAGGGGACAGGGAGCCTACGAGCAGTACTTC. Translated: CASSRRGQGAYEQYF. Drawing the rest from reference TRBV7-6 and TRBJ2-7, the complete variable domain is GAGVSQSPRYKVTKRGQDVALRCDPISGHVSLYWYRQALGQGPEFLTYFNYEAQQDKSGLPNDRFSAERPEGSISTLTIQRTEQRDSAMYRCASSRRGQGAYEQYFGPGTRLTVT.

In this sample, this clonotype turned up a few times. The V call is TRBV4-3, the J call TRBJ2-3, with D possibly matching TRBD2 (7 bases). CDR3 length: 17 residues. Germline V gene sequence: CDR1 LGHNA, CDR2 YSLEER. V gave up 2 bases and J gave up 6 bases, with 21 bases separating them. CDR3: CASSQRSTGGYGDTQYF. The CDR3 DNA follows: TGCGCCAGCAGCCAACGATCGACGGGGGGCTACGGGGATACGCAGTATTTT.

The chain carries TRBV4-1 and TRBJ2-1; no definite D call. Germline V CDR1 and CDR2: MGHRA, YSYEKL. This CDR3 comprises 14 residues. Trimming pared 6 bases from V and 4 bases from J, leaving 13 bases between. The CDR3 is CASRLGGGYNEQFF. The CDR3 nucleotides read TGCGCCAGCAGATTGGGTGGCGGATACAATGAGCAGTTCTTC.

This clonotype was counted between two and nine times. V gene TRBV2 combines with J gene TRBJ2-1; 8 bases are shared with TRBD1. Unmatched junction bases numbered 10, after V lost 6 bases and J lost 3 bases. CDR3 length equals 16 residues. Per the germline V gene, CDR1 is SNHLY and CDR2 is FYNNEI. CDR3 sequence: CASSGGQGAFYNEQFF. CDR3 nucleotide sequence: TGTGCCAGCAGCGGCGGACAGGGAGCCTTCTACAATGAGCAGTTCTTC.

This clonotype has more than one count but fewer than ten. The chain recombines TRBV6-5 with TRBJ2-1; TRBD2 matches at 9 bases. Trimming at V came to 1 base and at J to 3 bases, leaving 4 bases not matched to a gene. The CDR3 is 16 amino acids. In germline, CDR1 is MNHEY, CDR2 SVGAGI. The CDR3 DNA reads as TGTGCCAGCAGTTACTTTAGACTAGCGGACTACAATGAGCAGTTCTTC. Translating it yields CASSYFRLADYNEQFF.

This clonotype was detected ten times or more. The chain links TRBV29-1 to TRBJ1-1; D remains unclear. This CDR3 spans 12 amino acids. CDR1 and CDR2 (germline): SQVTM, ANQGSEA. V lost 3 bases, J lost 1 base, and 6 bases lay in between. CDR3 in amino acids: CSVEEGNTEAFF. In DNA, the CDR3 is TGCAGCGTTGAGGAGGGGAACACTGAAGCTTTCTTT.

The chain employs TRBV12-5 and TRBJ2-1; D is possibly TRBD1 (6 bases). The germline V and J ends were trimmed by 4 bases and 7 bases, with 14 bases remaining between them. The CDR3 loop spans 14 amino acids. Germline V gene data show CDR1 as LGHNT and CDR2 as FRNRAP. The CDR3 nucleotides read TGTGCTAGTGGTTCCCTACTGGGGGCGAATGAGCAGTTCTTC. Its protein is CASGSLLGANEQFF.

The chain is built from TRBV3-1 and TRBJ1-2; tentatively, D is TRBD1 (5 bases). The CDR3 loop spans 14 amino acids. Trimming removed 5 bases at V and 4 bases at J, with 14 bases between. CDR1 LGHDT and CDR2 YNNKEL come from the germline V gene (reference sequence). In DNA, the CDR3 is TGTGCCAGCAGCTCCCTCGGGGGTAGCTATGGCTACACCTTC. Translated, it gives CASSSLGGSYGYTF.